Shown below are 10 T cell receptor beta chains from a single sample sequenced in a study of blood T cells in healthy people across ages. The authors ran a second PCR of about 7 to 11 cycles using a sample-barcoded 5' primer and a J-beta primer mix. MiXCR, applied by TCRdb to the 5' RACE reads, yields one record per CDR3 protein. Here the sample spans roughly 1,100,000 distinct CDR3 sequences, 20% to 25% being singletons. This same sample was also taken into another study, of T cells of mothers and their children.

Sequencing was done on a sample of blood. All receptors come from a girl aged 2-10 years in good health.

This clonotype was detected only a few times. This chain joins TRBV27 and TRBJ2-5; D is ambiguous. CDR1 is MNHEY and CDR2 is SMNVEV in the germline V gene (reference sequence). The CDR3 contains 13 residues. V was trimmed by 5 bases and J by 5 bases, leaving 12 bases between them. DNA for the CDR3: TGTGCCAGCAGTCCCAATATAGGGGAGACCCAGTACTTC. As protein: CASSPNIGETQYF.

This clonotype was seen a handful of times. The chain joins TRBV20-1 to TRBJ2-7; D unclear. Germline V CDR1 and CDR2: DFQATT, SNEGSKA (reference sequence). This CDR3 contains 14 residues. Trimming stripped 4 bases from V and 2 bases from J, with 15 bases between. CDR3 loop: CSATDGTSAYEQYF. For the CDR3, the DNA is TGCAGTGCTACCGACGGCACATCCGCCTACGAGCAGTACTTC.

The chain carries TRBV27 and TRBJ2-4; 8 positions match TRBD2. Germline loops: CDR1 MNHEY, CDR2 SMNVEV (reference sequence). The CDR3 runs 14 residues. J was trimmed by 12 bases and V by 5 bases; bases with no gene match: 12. The CDR3 nucleotides read TGTGCCAGCAGTCCCCCGACTAGCGACAAGACTCAGTACTTC. Its translation: CASSPPTSDKTQYF.

This clonotype occurred a few times. This rearrangement joins TRBV7-3 to TRBJ2-1, with D possibly TRBD2 on 5 matching bases. From germline, CDR1 is SGHTA and CDR2 FQGTGA. CDR3 size: 15 residues. Trimming stripped 4 bases from V and 7 bases from J, with 17 bases between. CDR3 loop: CASSSQSGNGNEQFF. The CDR3 DNA is TGTGCCAGCAGCTCCCAATCGGGGAATGGAAATGAGCAGTTCTTC.

The genes are TRBV20-1 and TRBJ2-1; weak D call: TRBD1 (6 bases). V was pared by 3 bases and J by 3 bases, with 21 bases between. CDR3 size: 17 residues. Germline V CDR1 and CDR2: DFQATT, SNEGSKA (reference sequence). The CDR3 is CSARGAAGAVFYNEQFF. The CDR3, as DNA: TGCAGTGCTAGGGGGGCGGCAGGGGCGGTATTCTACAATGAGCAGTTCTTC.

This clonotype has more than one count but fewer than ten. The gene calls are TRBV7-6 and TRBJ2-7; 10 bases line up with TRBD2. In germline, CDR1 is SGHVS, CDR2 FNYEAQ. J was trimmed by 4 bases and V by 4 bases; bases with no gene match: 10. CDR3 length: 16 residues. CDR3 coding DNA: TGTGCCAGCAGCTCACTAGAAAGCGGGAGGGGGTACGAGCAGTACTTC. Translating gives CASSSLESGRGYEQYF.

Only a few counts were recorded for this clonotype. V gene TRBV6-2 or TRBV6-3 combines with J gene TRBJ2-7; 7 bases align to TRBD1. Germline CDR1 reads MNHEY; CDR2 reads SVGEGT. V was clipped by 0 bases and J by 3 bases; unmatched bases: 11. The CDR3 totals 17 residues. The CDR3 loop is CASSYSTIQGWFYEQYF. For the CDR3, the DNA is TGTGCCAGCAGTTACTCCACCATACAGGGGTGGTTCTACGAGCAGTACTTC.

The chain has TRBV12-3 or TRBV12-4 and TRBJ2-1; D unclear. This CDR3 comprises 15 residues. Trimming cost V 7 bases and J 7 bases, with 20 bases left between them. The CDR3 nucleotides are TGTGCCAGCACCTCAGGACCAAATCGAAGGAATGAGCAGTTCTTC. Residues: CASTSGPNRRNEQFF.

The V and J genes are TRBV24-1 and TRBJ1-2; no clear D gene. The CDR3 is 13 residues long. CDR1 is KGHDR and CDR2 is SFDVKD in the germline V gene. V lost 7 bases to trimming and J lost 6 bases, with 14 bases between them. This CDR3 is CATSGLRGDGYTF. In DNA, the CDR3 is TGTGCCACCAGCGGTTTACGGGGAGATGGCTACACCTTC.

V is TRBV20-1 and J is TRBJ2-7; D is possibly TRBD1 or TRBD2 (5 bases each). Trimming left V 6 bases short and J 3 bases short, with 12 bases between. This CDR3 comprises 12 residues. Germline loops: CDR1 DFQATT, CDR2 SNEGSKA (reference sequence). The CDR3 bases are TGCAGTGCCAACTCGGGACGCTACGAGCAGTACTTC. Translation gives CSANSGRYEQYF.